This T cell receptor (beta chain) was sequenced in a study of identical twins. Findings and limits, study-wide: Possibly, invariant MAIT and iNKT cells partly confounded zero-insertion analyses.

cDNA carried unique molecular identifiers, and a universal primer site was added by template switching. TCRdb passed the 5' RACE reads through MiXCR, listing each CDR3 protein once. The table lists around 960,000 distinct CDR3 sequences, approximately 13% of them singletons. This clonotype was found a few times. The antigen is not known. The CDR3 spans 16 residues. Germline lookup yields CDR1 SGHRS and CDR2 YFSETQ. V was shortened by 1 base and J by 4 bases, with 12 bases between the two germline ends. These data were also reused for a study on yellow fever vaccine responses in identical twins.

This TCR came from a woman aged 18-35 years in good health. The chain recombines TRBV5-1 with TRBJ2-6, with D possibly being TRBD1 or TRBD2 (7 bases each). Sequences were obtained from PBMCs. As DNA, the CDR3 is TGCGCCAGCAGCTTGAGGGAGGGGGCAGGGGCCAACGTCCTGACTTTC. Amino acid sequence: CASSLREGAGANVLTF.